This TCR beta chain was identified during a study of blood T cell repertoires in COVID-19 (dated by TCRdb to 2020 to 2022). General notes on the study: Collaborator samples came from the United States, Italy and Spain and covered acute and convalescent phases of COVID-19. Where available, HLA class I and class II types were taken from metadata supplied by the sample provider and were not determined by assay-based typing. Samples were obtained from the ongoing ImmuneRACE study (first 160 participants) and from approximately 1,200 subjects provided by 6 global collaborators. Subjects who had been exposed to COVID-19, were actively infected with it, or had recovered from it provided the deeply sampled blood TCRbeta repertoires that made up the dataset. The prospective study material was composed of cDNA or gDNA derived from T cells, B-cell-depleted T cells, or PBMCs. A de-identified subject ID, COVID-19 status, age in years and sex were almost always included in the sample metadata. The repertoires were released in a freely available public database intended as a resource for research on the immune response to SARS-CoV-2. What the authors observed across the whole study: How much clinical and demographic metadata was included differed by source and by participant, and the metadata was provided uncurated.

CDR1 and CDR2 (SGHRS, YFSETQ) derive from the germline V gene. V loses 4 bases at its end and J loses 3 bases; junction bases beyond the gene matches: 4. The CDR3 goes from the cysteine to the phenylalanine over 14 residues. Of the read, only the CDR3 DNA is kept; its 42 bases are in frame from base 1. The collaborating institutions used their own protocols to collect whole blood in K2EDTA tubes. Collaborator samples were shipped for TCRbeta analysis as frozen whole blood, isolated PBMCs, or DNA extracted from either sample type. Notes on this clone: The specificity of this receptor is unknown. Base qualities are not at hand, and no much larger clone is one base apart.

TCRbeta CDR3 regions were amplified from genomic DNA by means of the immunoSEQ Assay, a bias-controlled multiplex PCR. Processing in the source paper ran as follows. The number of nucleated cells in each sample was estimated from the amplification of reference gene primers within the assay. Sequence reads were collapsed and filtered to measure the absolute abundance of every unique TCRbeta CDR3 rearrangement. For each sample, productive Simpson clonality was calculated as the square root of Simpson's diversity index across productive rearrangements. The clones in this table, taken by TCRdb from immuneACCESS, are in-frame only. Not every clone is retained; where verified, under half of the shortfall comes from an unresolved V gene, and the cause of the rest is unknown. The V and J calls and the clone size are those of that table, but D and trimming were determined from the DNA. This sample is represented by over 90,000 clones; less than 95% of them were singletons. The ten largest account for 5% to 6.5% of the sample.

This TCR was sampled from a man in his fifties or sixties with acute or convalescent COVID-19. The material sequenced was peripheral blood. Recombination linked TRBV5-1 to TRBJ2-1; 7 bases in between match TRBD2. The encoded CDR3 is CASSGASGYNEQFF. In nucleotides, the sequence is TGCGCCAGCAGCGGCGCTAGCGGCTACAATGAGCAGTTCTTC.